This T cell receptor beta chain was identified in a study of blood T cell repertoires in COVID-19. Study details: Donors in the United States, Italy and Spain gave samples during acute or convalescent COVID-19.

In this sample, this clone turned up once. The CDR3 extends over 13 amino acids. The germline V gene encodes CDR1 MNHNY and CDR2 SVGAGI (reference sequence). V lost 6 bases to trimming and J lost 5 bases, with 10 bases between them. Sequencing was performed with immunoSEQ multiplex PCR; in TCRdb, only in-frame clones are kept and a portion is missing. There are about 260,000 clones in the sample; 86% occur only once, and around 3.6% lies in the top ten. The source is a man aged 18 to 29 with active or convalescent COVID-19. Material: peripheral blood. The chain links TRBV6-6 to TRBJ1-4; D is uncertain. In DNA, the CDR3 is TGTGCCAGCAGAAGGACGGGAAATGAAAAACTGTTTTTT. It translates to CASRRTGNEKLFF.